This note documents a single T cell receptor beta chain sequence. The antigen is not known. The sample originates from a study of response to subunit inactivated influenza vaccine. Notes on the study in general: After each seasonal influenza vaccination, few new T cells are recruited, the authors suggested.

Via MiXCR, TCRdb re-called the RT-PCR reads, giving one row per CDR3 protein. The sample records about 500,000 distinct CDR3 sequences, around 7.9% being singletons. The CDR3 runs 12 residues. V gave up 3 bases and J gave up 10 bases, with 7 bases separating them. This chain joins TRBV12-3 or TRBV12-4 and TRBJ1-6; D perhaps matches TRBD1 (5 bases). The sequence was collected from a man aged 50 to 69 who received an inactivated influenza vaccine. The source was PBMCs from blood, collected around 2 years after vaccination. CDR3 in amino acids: CASSFGGSPLHF. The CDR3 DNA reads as TGTGCCAGCAGTTTCGGGGGATCACCCCTCCACTTT.